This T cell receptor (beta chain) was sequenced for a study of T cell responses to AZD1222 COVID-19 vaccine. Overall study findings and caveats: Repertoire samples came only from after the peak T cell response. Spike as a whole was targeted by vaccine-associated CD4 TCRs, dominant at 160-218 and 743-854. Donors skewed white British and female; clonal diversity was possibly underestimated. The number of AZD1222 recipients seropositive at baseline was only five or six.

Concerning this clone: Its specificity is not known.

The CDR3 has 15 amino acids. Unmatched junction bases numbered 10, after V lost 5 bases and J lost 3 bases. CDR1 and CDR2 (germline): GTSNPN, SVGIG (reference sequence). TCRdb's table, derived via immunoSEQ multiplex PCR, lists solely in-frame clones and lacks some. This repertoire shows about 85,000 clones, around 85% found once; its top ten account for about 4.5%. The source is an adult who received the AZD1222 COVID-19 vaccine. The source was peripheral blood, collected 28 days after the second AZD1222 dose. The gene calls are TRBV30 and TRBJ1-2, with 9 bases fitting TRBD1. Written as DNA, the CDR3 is TGTGCCTGGGACGGGGACAGGGACATACACTATGGCTACACCTTC. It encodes CAWDGDRDIHYGYTF. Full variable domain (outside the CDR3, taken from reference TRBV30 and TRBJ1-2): SQTIHQWPATLVQPVGSPLSLECTVEGTSNPNLYWYRQAAGRGLQLLFYSVGIGQISSEVPQNLSASRPQDRQFILSSKKLLLSDSGFYLCAWDGDRDIHYGYTFGSGTRLTVV.